This is a list of T cell receptor beta chains from one sample in a study of response to subunit inactivated influenza vaccine. TCRdb reprocessed the RT-PCR reads with MiXCR, giving one entry per CDR3 protein. The sample yields 400,000 to 650,000 distinct CDR3 sequences, approximately 7.8% seen once. This specimen consisted of PBMCs from blood, obtained less than 30 months after vaccination. The receptors were sampled from a man in his fifties or sixties who received an inactivated influenza vaccine. Both conserved end residues are part of each CDR3. Each record gives: J gene, V gene, clone size, CDR3 length, D gene, CDR3 protein, CDR3 DNA. The D gene is left open where the match is weak. Expanded clones get a size class; other rows say once, few or many, or leave the size out.

TRBJ2-5 TRBV6-1 . 15 TRBD1 CASSPTGTGRQTQYF TGTGCCAGCAGTCCAACTGGGACAGGGAGACAGACCCAGTACTTC
TRBJ2-1 TRBV11-2 many 15 TRBD2 CASSSLAGPYNEQFF TGTGCCAGCAGCTCCTTAGCGGGCCCCTACAATGAGCAGTTCTTC
TRBJ2-5 TRBV7-3 . 15 TRBD2 CASSQTSGSMETQYF TGTGCCAGCAGCCAAACTAGCGGGAGTATGGAGACCCAGTACTTC
TRBJ2-3 TRBV28 many 20 TRBD2 CASSSTFQTSGRALVDTQYF TGTGCCAGCAGTTCGACGTTCCAGACTAGCGGGAGGGCCTTAGTAGATACGCAGTATTTT
TRBJ1-4 TRBV20-1 . 14 . CSAYGAPPGEKLFF TGCAGTGCATACGGAGCGCCACCGGGTGAAAAACTGTTTTTT
TRBJ1-5 TRBV28 few 15 . CASSLAGPGNQPQHF TGTGCCAGCAGTTTAGCGGGGCCGGGCAATCAGCCCCAGCATTTT
TRBJ2-7 TRBV5-1 few 14 . CASSLDGRGYEQYF TGCGCCAGCAGCTTGGATGGAAGGGGCTACGAGCAGTACTTC
TRBJ1-6 TRBV7-8 many 14 . CASSLVGRNSPLHF TGTGCCAGCAGCTTAGTGGGGAGGAATTCACCCCTCCACTTT
TRBJ2-4 TRBV25-1 few 13 TRBD1 CASSEQGAGIQYF TGTGCCAGCAGTGAACAGGGGGCGGGGATTCAGTACTTC
TRBJ2-1 TRBV6-1 . 16 . CAGNGKGGSSYNEQFF TGTGCCGGCAATGGAAAGGGTGGATCTTCCTACAATGAGCAGTTCTTC
TRBJ2-7 TRBV7-9 . 15 . CASSLEGGQNYEQYF TGTGCCAGCAGCTTAGAAGGTGGACAGAACTACGAGCAGTACTTC
TRBJ1-2 TRBV5-5 many 14 . CASSLPGRLNGYTF TGTGCCAGCAGCTTACCAGGCAGACTAAATGGCTACACCTTC
TRBJ2-5 TRBV20-1 . 16 TRBD2 CSARDLFGGARETQYF TGCAGTGCTAGAGATCTATTCGGGGGGGCCAGAGAGACCCAGTACTTC
TRBJ2-7 TRBV28 many 15 TRBD2 CASSTGLAASYEQYF TGTGCCAGCAGTACGGGACTAGCGGCCTCCTACGAGCAGTACTTC
TRBJ2-5 TRBV20-1 few 15 TRBD2 CSARAGTSGRETQYF TGCAGTGCTAGAGCCGGGACTAGCGGAAGAGAGACCCAGTACTTC
TRBJ1-1 TRBV29-1 few 15 . CSVAEDWAPNTEAFF TGCAGCGTCGCCGAGGATTGGGCCCCGAACACTGAAGCTTTCTTT
TRBJ2-7 TRBV20-1 few 12 . CSAADMTYEQYF TGCAGTGCTGCAGACATGACCTACGAGCAGTACTTC
TRBJ1-2 TRBV12-3/TRBV12-4 many 13 . CASSLAPVGGYTF TGTGCCAGCAGTTTAGCGCCGGTGGGAGGCTACACCTTC
TRBJ1-4 TRBV5-1 many 15 . CASSDPGGGNEKLFF TGCGCCAGCAGCGACCCCGGGGGGGGCAATGAAAAACTGTTTTTT
TRBJ2-3 TRBV15 many 14 . CATSKKGSTDTQYF TGTGCCACCAGCAAAAAGGGGAGCACAGATACGCAGTATTTT
TRBJ1-1 TRBV7-2 . 15 . CASSTIRGLSTEAFF TGTGCCAGCAGCACCATCAGGGGCTTAAGCACTGAAGCTTTCTTT
TRBJ2-7 TRBV20-1 . 13 . CSAAIRGPDEQYF TGCAGTGCTGCCATCAGAGGTCCTGACGAGCAGTACTTC
TRBJ2-7 TRBV20-1 few 15 . CSARDNTGDWLEQYF TGCAGTGCTAGAGATAATACGGGGGACTGGTTGGAGCAGTACTTC
TRBJ2-3 TRBV11-2 . 13 . CASSHYQADTQYF TGTGCCAGCAGCCACTACCAGGCAGATACGCAGTATTTT
TRBJ2-7 TRBV6-2/TRBV6-3 . 11 . CASADVNEQYF TGTGCCAGCGCGGATGTCAACGAGCAGTACTTC
TRBJ2-7 TRBV5-4 . 16 . CASSPWAGGDSYEQYF TGTGCCAGCAGCCCTTGGGCGGGCGGGGACTCCTACGAGCAGTACTTC
TRBJ2-5 TRBV7-8 few 15 TRBD2 CASSPPATSSETQYF TGTGCCAGCAGCCCCCCCGCGACTAGCAGTGAGACCCAGTACTTC
TRBJ1-1 TRBV7-2 . 14 . CASSLGQMGSEAFF TGTGCCAGCAGCTTAGGGCAGATGGGCAGCGAAGCTTTCTTT
TRBJ2-3 TRBV20-1 few 15 TRBD2 CSAMRTSGSIDTQYF TGCAGTGCCATGAGGACTAGCGGGAGTATAGATACGCAGTATTTT
TRBJ1-5 TRBV20-1 few 13 . CSARGPNNQPQHF TGCAGTGCTAGGGGACCGAACAATCAGCCCCAGCATTTT
TRBJ2-1 TRBV14 many 16 . CASSPLGTLRDDEQFF TGTGCCAGCAGCCCTCTCGGGACCCTCCGTGACGATGAGCAGTTCTTC
TRBJ2-1 TRBV24-1 few 19 TRBD2 CATSARTSGSRGSYNEQFF TGTGCCACCAGTGCCCGGACTAGCGGGAGTAGGGGCTCCTACAATGAGCAGTTCTTC
TRBJ2-5 TRBV5-1 many 11 . CASRGAGTQYF TGCGCCAGCAGGGGAGCGGGGACCCAGTACTTC
TRBJ2-1 TRBV14 few 14 . CASSQVAYYNEQFF TGTGCCAGCAGCCAAGTGGCTTACTACAATGAGCAGTTCTTC
TRBJ2-3 TRBV2 . 13 TRBD1 CASSTRQGHTQYF TGTGCCAGCAGTACCCGACAGGGCCATACGCAGTATTTT
TRBJ2-2 TRBV28 . 14 . CASAGGQNTGELFF TGTGCCAGCGCCGGGGGACAGAACACCGGGGAGCTGTTTTTT
TRBJ2-2 TRBV12-3/TRBV12-4 few 13 . CASTFGNTGELFF TGTGCCAGCACTTTCGGGAACACCGGGGAGCTGTTTTTT
TRBJ1-4 TRBV5-5 many 14 . CASTLTGGNEKLFF TGTGCCAGCACCTTGACAGGAGGTAATGAAAAACTGTTTTTT
TRBJ2-3 TRBV27 many 12 . CASGRSTDTQYF TGTGCCAGCGGACGAAGCACAGATACGCAGTATTTT
TRBJ2-7 TRBV4-2 . 15 . CASSQAGGAGLEQYF TGTGCCAGCAGCCAAGCGGGTGGCGCAGGGCTTGAGCAGTACTTC
TRBJ2-7 TRBV12-3/TRBV12-4 few 11 . CASSSRHEQYF TGTGCCAGCAGCTCCCGCCACGAGCAGTACTTC
TRBJ2-7 TRBV28 . 12 . CASTSEGYEQYF TGTGCCAGCACCTCCGAGGGGTACGAGCAGTACTTC
TRBJ2-4 TRBV28 many 16 . CASSLLSSESKNIQYF TGTGCCAGCAGTTTATTGTCTAGCGAGAGCAAAAACATTCAGTACTTC
TRBJ2-2 TRBV7-9 many 15 . CASSPWRVRAGELFF TGTGCCAGCAGTCCATGGCGAGTAAGGGCCGGGGAGCTGTTTTTT
TRBJ1-5 TRBV12-3/TRBV12-4 few 13 TRBD1 CASAPAGGQPQHF TGTGCCAGCGCCCCAGCAGGGGGCCAGCCCCAGCATTTT
TRBJ1-2 TRBV6-2/TRBV6-3 . 13 . CASSYAGNYGYTF TGTGCCAGCAGTTATGCCGGAAACTATGGCTACACCTTC
TRBJ1-2 TRBV19 . 13 . CASAGAGTYGYTF TGTGCCAGCGCCGGCGCAGGTACCTATGGCTACACCTTC
TRBJ2-5 TRBV6-6 . 13 . CASGGPYQETQYF TGTGCCAGTGGGGGGCCATACCAAGAGACCCAGTACTTC